Listed below are T cell receptor beta chains from one sample, sequenced in a study of shared clonotypes between healthy human individuals. Here immunoSEQ multiplex PCR was the method, and the copy in TCRdb shows in-frame clones only, minus some. This sample has around 1 million clones; approximately 76% occur once, and the top ten carry 1.5%. Sample: memory CD4+ T cells sorted from blood. The receptors come from a man younger than 35 in good health. CDR3s include the opening cysteine and the closing phenylalanine or tryptophan. D genes are given only for firm matches. The size entry is marked missing in some rows and otherwise reads once, few, many or a size class.

V gene	J gene	clone size	D gene	CDR3 protein	CDR3 DNA
TRBV2	TRBJ2-5	few	TRBD2	CASSEVRGAGKTQYF	TGTGCCAGCAGTGAAGTGCGGGGGGCCGGAAAGACCCAGTACTTC
TRBV9	TRBJ2-3	.	TRBD2	CASSDSGGATDTQYF	TGTGCCAGCAGCGATAGCGGGGGGGCCACAGATACGCAGTATTTT
TRBV6-1	TRBJ2-5	.	.	CASSEVAERLRETQYF	TGTGCCAGCAGTGAGGTCGCCGAGCGACTCCGGGAGACCCAGTACTTC
TRBV6-1	TRBJ1-4	.	.	CASSSGLGEKLFF	TGTGCCAGCAGTTCCGGTCTTGGGGAAAAACTGTTTTTT
TRBV6-1	TRBJ1-4	.	.	CASSEGPGEKLFF	TGTGCCAGCAGTGAAGGGCCAGGGGAAAAACTGTTTTTT
TRBV18	TRBJ2-5	.	TRBD2	CASSLLSGGDQETQYF	TGTGCCAGCTCCCTACTTAGCGGGGGAGACCAAGAGACCCAGTACTTC
TRBV30	TRBJ2-1	once	.	CAWSPSSGGNNEQFF	TGTGCCTGGAGCCCCTCCAGTGGGGGGAACAATGAGCAGTTCTTC
TRBV30	TRBJ1-1	many	.	CAWSGKAEAFF	TGTGCCTGGAGTGGAAAAGCAGAAGCTTTCTTT
TRBV29-1	TRBJ1-2	few	.	CSVEAWTRESYTF	TGCAGCGTTGAGGCGTGGACCCGGGAGAGCTACACCTTC
TRBV28	TRBJ1-1	.	.	CASSLGRYTEAFF	TGTGCCAGCAGTTTGGGTCGATACACTGAAGCTTTCTTT
TRBV9	TRBJ2-3	.	.	CASSPRESGTDTQYF	TGTGCCAGCAGCCCAAGGGAGTCGGGCACAGATACGCAGTATTTT
TRBV11-2	TRBJ1-6	.	TRBD1	CASSSRDRGLNSPLHF	TGTGCCAGCAGCTCCCGGGACAGGGGGCTTAATTCACCCCTCCACTTT
TRBV7-9	TRBJ2-4	.	.	CASSPGAKNIQYF	TGTGCCAGCAGCCCCGGAGCCAAAAACATTCAGTACTTC
TRBV5-5	TRBJ2-5	.	TRBD2	CASSPPTSGSGETQYF	TGTGCCAGCAGCCCACCGACTAGCGGGAGTGGAGAGACCCAGTACTTC
TRBV6-5	TRBJ1-3	.	.	CASSRISSGNTIYF	TGTGCCAGCAGTCGGATCAGCTCTGGAAACACCATATATTTT
TRBV7-2	TRBJ2-1	.	TRBD2	CASSPIAGYNEQFF	TGTGCCAGCAGCCCAATAGCGGGCTACAATGAGCAGTTCTTC
TRBV5-1	TRBJ1-3	.	.	CASSLAGAFSGNTIYF	TGCGCCAGCAGCTTGGCCGGGGCTTTCTCTGGAAACACCATATATTTT
TRBV9	TRBJ1-3	.	TRBD1	CASSDPRSLQGVVGNTIYF	TGTGCCAGCAGCGACCCCCGTTCGTTACAGGGGGTGGTTGGAAACACCATATATTTT
TRBV7-2	TRBJ1-4	.	.	CASSLMGWGEKLFF	TGTGCCAGCAGCTTAATGGGGTGGGGTGAAAAACTGTTTTTT
TRBV19	TRBJ1-1	.	TRBD1	CAVSNQGGAFF	TGTGCCGTGAGTAATCAGGGGGGAGCTTTCTTT
TRBV6-1	TRBJ2-2	.	TRBD1	CASSELKTGITGELFF	TGTGCCAGCAGTGAACTAAAGACAGGGATCACCGGGGAGCTGTTTTTT
TRBV7-9	TRBJ1-2	.	.	CASSSNKGFLYGYTF	TGTGCCAGCAGCTCTAATAAGGGTTTCCTCTATGGCTACACCTTC
TRBV5-4	TRBJ2-7	.	.	CASSLEQSYEQYF	TGTGCCAGCAGCTTGGAACAGTCCTACGAGCAGTACTTC
TRBV19	TRBJ1-6	.	.	CASSMIGPNSPLHF	TGTGCCAGTAGTATGATAGGCCCCAATTCACCCCTCCACTTT
TRBV10-3	TRBJ1-2	.	.	CAISPENYGYTF	TGTGCCATCTCTCCGGAGAACTATGGCTACACCTTC
TRBV5-1	TRBJ2-1	.	.	CASSLDVRNNEQFF	TGCGCCAGCAGCTTGGATGTCAGGAACAATGAGCAGTTCTTC
TRBV2	TRBJ1-2	.	TRBD1	CASSEGFRGRTF	TGTGCCAGCAGTGAAGGGTTTAGGGGGCGCACCTTC
TRBV19	TRBJ2-7	.	.	CASSIDVGISYEQYF	TGTGCCAGTAGTATAGATGTCGGAATTTCCTACGAGCAGTACTTC
TRBV6-5	TRBJ2-5	.	.	CASSRQETQYF	TGTGCCAGCAGTCGCCAAGAGACCCAGTACTTC
TRBV18	TRBJ1-6	.	.	CASGPYNSPLHF	TGTGCCAGCGGACCTTATAATTCACCCCTCCACTTT
TRBV19	TRBJ1-5	.	.	CASSTLDGLNQPQHF	TGTGCCAGTAGTACCTTGGACGGCCTCAATCAGCCCCAGCATTTT
TRBV25-1	TRBJ1-2	once	.	CASSAVYGYTF	TGTGCCAGCAGTGCAGTCTATGGCTACACCTTC
TRBV6-1	TRBJ2-7	.	.	CASSRHRYEQYF	TGTGCCAGCAGTCGCCACAGATACGAGCAGTACTTC
TRBV6-5	TRBJ1-2	.	.	CASSYWTDFEYGYTF	TGTGCCAGCAGTTATTGGACTGATTTCGAATATGGCTACACCTTC
TRBV29-1	TRBJ2-1	.	.	CSVALGAYNEQFF	TGCAGCGTTGCGTTAGGGGCTTACAATGAGCAGTTCTTC
TRBV29-1	TRBJ1-1	.	.	CSEGNAGTEAFF	TGCAGCGAAGGGAATGCCGGCACTGAAGCTTTCTTT
TRBV5-1	TRBJ2-1	.	.	CASSTRLAANEQFF	TGCGCCAGCAGCACGAGATTAGCGGCGAATGAGCAGTTCTTC
TRBV5-6	TRBJ2-1	.	.	CASSLWYAGEQFF	TGTGCCAGCAGCTTGTGGTACGCTGGTGAGCAGTTCTTC
TRBV9	TRBJ2-7	.	TRBD1	CASSVEAGGSYEQYF	TGTGCCAGCAGCGTAGAAGCAGGGGGCAGCTACGAGCAGTACTTC
TRBV18	TRBJ1-5	.	.	CASSPLGYSNQPQHF	TGTGCCAGCTCACCACTGGGATATAGCAATCAGCCCCAGCATTTT
TRBV7-9	TRBJ2-2	.	.	CASSRTVNTGELFF	TGTGCCAGCAGTAGGACAGTAAACACCGGGGAGCTGTTTTTT
TRBV5-1	TRBJ2-3	.	TRBD2	CASTGGAGGADTQYF	TGCGCCAGCACCGGGGGTGCGGGAGGGGCAGATACGCAGTATTTT
TRBV6-5	TRBJ2-7	.	.	CASRRGGERSGQYF	TGTGCCAGCAGAAGGGGGGGGGAGCGGTCGGGGCAGTACTTC
TRBV6-1	TRBJ2-3	.	TRBD1	CASIRTGPTSDTQYF	TGTGCCAGCATTAGGACAGGGCCGACCTCAGATACGCAGTATTTT
TRBV6-5	TRBJ2-1	.	TRBD2	CASSTSGSPYNEQFF	TGTGCCAGCAGTACTAGCGGGAGTCCCTACAATGAGCAGTTCTTC
TRBV7-6	TRBJ2-2	.	.	CASSIVPSEIGELFF	TGTGCCAGCAGCATCGTACCTAGCGAAATCGGGGAGCTGTTTTTT
TRBV7-8	TRBJ1-2	.	TRBD1	CASSPAGTGTISYGYTF	TGTGCCAGCAGCCCGGCCGGGACAGGGACTATCAGCTATGGCTACACCTTC
TRBV2	TRBJ1-6	.	.	CASSDEVSPLHF	TGTGCCAGCAGTGATGAGGTGTCACCCCTCCACTTT
TRBV6-6	TRBJ2-7	.	TRBD1	CASSKGQGGWSEQYF	TGTGCCAGCAGCAAGGGACAGGGAGGATGGAGCGAGCAGTACTTC
TRBV7-2	TRBJ2-7	.	TRBD2	CASSRTSGPYEQYF	TGTGCCAGCAGTCGGACTAGCGGACCGTACGAGCAGTACTTC
TRBV7-2	TRBJ2-2	.	.	CASSLGRTVAGELFF	TGTGCCAGCAGCTTAGGGCGGACAGTGGCCGGGGAGCTGTTTTTT
TRBV5-4	TRBJ2-7	.	.	CASNTISGEQYF	TGTGCCAGCAACACTATCTCGGGCGAGCAGTACTTC
TRBV4-1	TRBJ2-5	.	.	CASSQGTTKEETQYF	TGCGCCAGCAGCCAAGGGACTACCAAGGAAGAGACCCAGTACTTC